The text below deals with one T cell receptor beta chain. This specimen includes other DNA sequences encoding the same CDR3. Method: immunoSEQ multiplex PCR; TCRdb's copy keeps in-frame clones and lacks some. The sample holds fewer than 110,000 clones, around 91% seen once. The data stem from a study of T cell changes during pregnancy in multiple sclerosis. The V end was cut by 3 bases, the J end by 0 bases, with 9 bases between. Per the germline V gene, CDR1 is LNHDA and CDR2 is SQIVND (reference sequence). The CDR3 totals 15 residues. The sequenced sample was peripheral blood, obtained after pregnancy. The chain recombines TRBV19 with TRBJ2-1; D uncertain. This TCR came from a female donor with multiple sclerosis, enrolled in a pregnancy study. The CDR3 reads CASSIARSSYNEQFF. CDR3 in DNA: TGTGCCAGTAGTATTGCGCGGAGCTCCTACAATGAGCAGTTCTTC.